These 28 T cell receptor beta chains share one sample of origin, sequenced in a study of blood T cell repertoires in COVID-19. The method was immunoSEQ multiplex PCR; TCRdb's version includes in-frame clones alone and lacks a portion of them. The data contain over 60,000 clones, roughly 79% of them singletons. Input material: peripheral blood. The receptors were sampled from a human donor in a cohort sampled during active COVID-19.

This clone showed up many times. The chain recombines TRBV29-1 with TRBJ2-1; 7 bases line up with TRBD2. CDR1 is SQVTM, CDR2 ANQGSEA, per germline. This CDR3 region has 15 residues. J gave up 3 bases and V 7 bases, and 12 bases lay outside the gene matches. For the CDR3, the DNA is TGCAGCGGCGGCCGGGCGGGGGAACTCTACAATGAGCAGTTCTTC. Its protein product is CSGGRAGELYNEQFF.

This sequence joins TRBV19 and TRBJ1-2; D unresolved. The germline V and J ends were trimmed by 3 bases and 4 bases, with 15 bases remaining between them. CDR1 and CDR2 (germline): LNHDA, SQIVND (reference sequence). This CDR3 region has 15 residues. Here the CDR3 reads CASSIGQLIFYGYTF. The CDR3 DNA reads TGTGCCAGTAGTATTGGGCAGCTAATCTTCTATGGCTACACCTTC.

The CDR3 here is CASSFTSSYEQYF. In DNA form, the CDR3 reads TGTGCCAGCAGCTTCACGAGCTCCTACGAGCAGTACTTC. The chain uses TRBV11-2 and TRBJ2-7; D uncertain. The germline gives CDR1 SGHAT, CDR2 FQNNGV. The CDR3 contains 13 residues. The V and J ends lost 3 bases and 0 bases respectively, with 6 bases between them.

The J gene is TRBJ1-3, the V gene TRBV25-1; 9 bases agree with TRBD1. Germline CDR1 reads MGHDK; CDR2 reads SYGVNS. The CDR3 is 16 residues long. Trimming cost V 5 bases and J 4 bases; bases outside gene matches: 9. In DNA, the CDR3 is TGTGCCAGCAGTCCGGGACAGGGACTCCGCGGAAACACCATATATTTT. Protein product: CASSPGQGLRGNTIYF.

This chain connects TRBV5-4 to TRBJ2-3; D ambiguous. V was trimmed by 4 bases and J by 0 bases, leaving 9 bases between them. CDR3 size: 14 residues. Germline V gene lookup returns CDR1 SGHNT and CDR2 YYREEE (reference sequence). This CDR3 reads CASSPEASTDTQYF. CDR3 coding DNA: TGTGCCAGCAGCCCCGAGGCTAGCACAGATACGCAGTATTTT.

This chain connects TRBV7-2 to TRBJ2-5, with D possibly TRBD2 on 7 matching bases. The V and J ends lost 7 bases and 4 bases respectively, with 19 bases between them. The CDR3 is made up of 15 amino acids. Per the germline V gene, CDR1 is SGHTA and CDR2 is FQGNSA. The CDR3 DNA reads TGTGCCAGCACCAAAGTGGGGGGGGGCCGAGAGACCCAGTACTTC. Translation gives CASTKVGGGRETQYF.

The V call is TRBV5-5, the J call TRBJ1-5, with D possibly being TRBD1 (5 bases). The CDR3 runs to 12 residues. Trimming cost V 4 bases and J 10 bases, with 12 bases left between them. The germline V gene has CDR1 SGHKS and CDR2 YYEKEE (reference sequence). CDR3 sequence (DNA): TGTGCCAGCAGCCCACGGCAGGGACCCCAGCATTTT. Encoded protein: CASSPRQGPQHF.

As regards this clone: The germline gene is not matched at one end of the junction; a read error may be the cause. This chain joins TRBV7-7 and TRBJ2-3; 10 positions agree with TRBD2. Germline V gives CDR1 SSHAT, CDR2 FNYEAQ (reference sequence). The length of the CDR3 is 20 residues. The CDR3 bases are TGTGCTAGCAGCTTAGCGGGACTAGCGACTTCGCTTGATCTCACAGATACGCAGTATTTT. Protein sequence: CASSLAGLATSLDLTDTQYF.

In its sample, this clone was seen once. The V and J genes are TRBV5-1 and TRBJ2-1; 11 bases agree with TRBD2. Germline V gives CDR1 SGHRS, CDR2 YFSETQ. The V segment lost 2 bases and the J segment 3 bases; nucleotides outside the gene matches: 1. This CDR3 has 15 amino acids. The CDR3 bases are TGCGCCAGCAGCTTAGGGACTAGCGGCTACAATGAGCAGTTCTTC. It translates to CASSLGTSGYNEQFF.

The V and J genes are TRBV4-2 and TRBJ2-1; maybe TRBD1 (5 bases). In germline, CDR1 is LGHNA, CDR2 YNFKEQ. Trimming removed 0 bases at V and 5 bases at J, with 5 bases between. The CDR3 consists of 13 residues. The CDR3 DNA is TGTGCCAGCAGCCAAGACAGGGACAATGAGCAGTTCTTC. It is translated as CASSQDRDNEQFF.

The V call is TRBV7-9, the J call TRBJ1-2; 7 bases match TRBD1. CDR1 SEHNR and CDR2 FQNEAQ come from the germline V gene (reference sequence). The CDR3 is 13 residues long. The V segment lost 5 bases and the J segment 4 bases; nucleotides outside the gene matches: 4. CDR3 DNA: TGTGCCAGCAGCCTGGGACAGAGCTATGGCTACACCTTC. This encodes CASSLGQSYGYTF.

The chain recombines TRBV29-1 with TRBJ1-5; 9 nucleotides line up with TRBD1. J was trimmed by 11 bases and V by 5 bases; bases with no gene match: 10. Germline V gene data show CDR1 as SQVTM and CDR2 as ANQGSEA. The CDR3 is 13 amino acids. CDR3 loop: CSVSGTGPESQHF. CDR3 sequence (DNA): TGCAGCGTTTCCGGGACAGGGCCCGAGTCCCAGCATTTT.

This clone was counted only a few times. The CDR3 DNA follows: TGTGCCAGTAGCCCCTCCGGGCTTCGGGGGCAGTACTTC. This sequence encodes CASSPSGLRGQYF. The chain combines TRBV19 with TRBJ2-7; maybe TRBD2 (5 bases). V was trimmed by 6 bases and J by 9 bases, leaving 18 bases between them. This CDR3 has 13 amino acids. Germline CDR1 is LNHDA and CDR2 is SQIVND (reference sequence).

V usage is TRBV3-1 (or the pseudogene TRBV3-2) and J usage is TRBJ1-1; D unresolved. The CDR3 covers 11 residues. The V end lost 1 base, the J end lost 11 bases, and 8 bases lay between the germline ends. Germline assignment: CDR1 LGHDT and CDR2 YNNKEL (reference sequence). The CDR3 loop reads CASSQGSGAFF. For the CDR3, the DNA is TGTGCCAGCAGCCAAGGGTCCGGGGCTTTCTTT.

The rearrangement links TRBV7-2 to TRBJ2-2; no firm D call. Per germline, CDR1 SGHTA and CDR2 FQGNSA. The CDR3 consists of 14 residues. Trimming took off 5 bases at V and 5 bases at J, with 12 bases between the two ends. The CDR3 region has the DNA TGTGCCAGCAGCCCAGTCTTCGGGACCGGGGAGCTGTTTTTT. This translates into CASSPVFGTGELFF.

The chain employs TRBV9 and TRBJ1-3, with D uncertain. Germline lookup yields CDR1 SGDLS and CDR2 YYNGEE. The CDR3 contains 16 residues. Trimming took 4 bases from V and 0 from J, leaving 14 bases between them. The CDR3 nucleotides read TGTGCCAGCAGCTCCCACCCCGGTAACTCTGGAAACACCATATATTTT. Amino acid sequence: CASSSHPGNSGNTIYF.

J is TRBJ1-1 and V is TRBV7-6, with 9 bases lining up with TRBD1. Trimming at V came to 4 bases and at J to 5 bases, leaving 8 bases not matched to a gene. The CDR3 has 15 residues. From germline, CDR1 is SGHVS and CDR2 FNYEAQ. The CDR3 reads CASSSRDRDMTEAFF. CDR3 DNA: TGTGCCAGCAGCTCCCGGGACAGGGATATGACTGAAGCTTTCTTT. The whole variable domain, remainder taken from reference TRBV7-6 and TRBJ1-1, is GAGVSQSPRYKVTKRGQDVALRCDPISGHVSLYWYRQALGQGPEFLTYFNYEAQQDKSGLPNDRFSAERPEGSISTLTIQRTEQRDSAMYRCASSSRDRDMTEAFFGQGTRLTVV.

The genes are TRBV11-2 and TRBJ2-5; 7 positions match TRBD2. The germline V gene has CDR1 SGHAT and CDR2 FQNNGV. Unmatched junction bases numbered 2, after V lost 0 bases and J lost 1 base. The CDR3 runs 15 residues. The DNA for the CDR3 is TGTGCCAGCAGCTTAGATCCTAGCGGCCAAGAGACCCAGTACTTC. Translation gives CASSLDPSGQETQYF.

The gene calls are TRBV7-2 and TRBJ2-3, with D hard to call. This CDR3 is built from 15 residues. Germline V lookup: CDR1 SGHTA, CDR2 FQGNSA. Between the trimmed V and J ends, which lost 5 bases and 6 bases, there was a span of 18 bases. The CDR3 spells CASSPMLSARDTQYF. The CDR3 coding sequence is TGTGCCAGCAGCCCTATGCTATCCGCACGGGATACGCAGTATTTT.

V gene TRBV4-3 combines with J gene TRBJ1-2; D may be TRBD1 (6 bases). The germline V and J ends were trimmed by 3 bases and 5 bases, with 19 bases remaining between them. Germline V CDR1 and CDR2: LGHNA, YSLEER. This CDR3 comprises 16 residues. The CDR3 DNA reads TGCGCCAGCAGCCAGGATCAAAAGGGGGGGATTTATGGCTACACCTTC. It encodes CASSQDQKGGIYGYTF.

This clone was observed many times. The CDR3 sequence: CASGPGDSNQPQHF. The DNA of the CDR3 is TGTGCTAGTGGGCCCGGGGATAGCAATCAGCCCCAGCATTTT. V usage is TRBV12-5 and J usage is TRBJ1-5; no clear D. V lost 6 bases, J lost 0 bases, and 9 bases lay in between. CDR1 and CDR2 from the germline V gene are LGHNT and FRNRAP. The CDR3 totals 14 residues.

The chain combines TRBV12-5 with TRBJ2-5; D remains unclear. The CDR3 loop spans 13 amino acids. Germline CDR1 is LGHNT and CDR2 is FRNRAP. Trimming took off 2 bases at V and 9 bases at J, with 13 bases between the two ends. Written as DNA, the CDR3 is TGTGCTAGTGGTTTGCTCCAATCCGGTCCCCAGTACTTC. Amino acids: CASGLLQSGPQYF.

V gene TRBV6-5 combines with J gene TRBJ2-7; TRBD1 agrees at 10 bases. CDR3 length equals 15 residues. Germline trimming cut 4 bases from V and 4 bases from J; bases unmatched to any gene: 7. Germline values: CDR1 MNHEY, CDR2 SVGAGI. This CDR3 reads CASSSRQGATYEQYF. The CDR3 DNA sequence: TGTGCCAGCAGTTCCCGACAGGGGGCTACGTACGAGCAGTACTTC.

In this sample, this clone turned up a few times. The V call is TRBV30, the J call TRBJ2-7; weak D call: TRBD2 (7 bases). The CDR3 is 14 amino acids. Germline V lookup: CDR1 GTSNPN, CDR2 SVGIG (reference sequence). V was clipped by 7 bases and J by 3 bases, with 19 bases between them. CDR3 DNA: TGTGCCTCGAATAGGGGGGGCTCAAGCTACGAGCAGTACTTC. It translates to CASNRGGSSYEQYF.

V usage is TRBV18 and J usage is TRBJ2-2; D is unresolved. The germline V gene encodes CDR1 KGHSH and CDR2 LQKENI. V dropped 2 bases and J dropped 4 bases, with 11 bases sitting between them. This CDR3 spans 15 amino acids. The CDR3 nucleotides read TGTGCCAGCTCACCAAGTCTAGTGTCCACCGGGGAGCTGTTTTTT. This translates into CASSPSLVSTGELFF.

The CDR3 loop reads CASSLVWAGSGYEQYF. DNA of the CDR3: TGTGCCAGCAGCTTGGTCTGGGCAGGGTCGGGCTACGAGCAGTACTTC. The rearrangement links TRBV5-6 to TRBJ2-7; tentative D call: TRBD1 (5 bases). Germline V lookup: CDR1 SGHDT, CDR2 YYEEEE. V was clipped by 0 bases and J by 3 bases, with 16 bases between them. The CDR3 runs 16 residues.

This clone was detected only once. The chain employs TRBV19 and TRBJ2-2; 11 nucleotides align to TRBD2. J gave up 5 bases and V 7 bases, and 3 bases lay outside the gene matches. The CDR3 is 14 amino acids. CDR1 is LNHDA, CDR2 SQIVND, per germline (reference sequence). The DNA of the CDR3 is TGTGCCAGTACCCCTAGCGGGAGGACCGGGGAGCTGTTTTTT. Its translation is CASTPSGRTGELFF.

The chain links TRBV9 to TRBJ2-7; TRBD2 aligns across 14 bases. CDR3 length: 14 amino acids. J lost 9 bases, V lost 3 bases, and 5 bases had no gene match. Per germline, CDR1 SGDLS and CDR2 YYNGEE. CDR3 residues: CASSEGLAGAGQYF. CDR3 nucleotide sequence: TGTGCCAGCAGCGAGGGACTAGCGGGGGCGGGGCAGTACTTC.